Below, 24 T cell receptor beta chains from the same sample are listed, as sequenced in a study of CD8 T cell repertoires and HIV-1 epitope variants. Sequenced by immunoSEQ multiplex PCR; TCRdb stores in-frame clones only, minus some. This repertoire shows thousands of clones, 66% found once; its top ten account for around 41%. Antigens of these TCRs are unknown. The sequenced material came from cultured CD8+ T cells derived from PBMCs. These receptors came from a male donor with HIV.

This chain connects TRBV5-8 to TRBJ1-4; D unclear. CDR3 length: 17 residues. CDR1 is SGHTS and CDR2 is YDEGEE in the germline V gene. V lost 0 bases and J lost 0, with 12 bases in between. The CDR3 spells CASSLELQWATNEKLFF. In DNA form, the CDR3 reads TGTGCCAGCAGCTTGGAGTTACAGTGGGCAACTAATGAAAAACTGTTTTTT.

The chain is built from TRBV6-6 and TRBJ2-7, with TRBD2 matching 10 bases. CDR3 length equals 15 residues. Germline V gene data show CDR1 as MNHNY and CDR2 as SVGAGI (reference sequence). The junction had 5 bases not matched to a gene; V was cut back by 2 bases and J by 4 bases. CDR3 nucleotides: TGTGCCAGCAGTTACGGGCTAGCGGGAGTATACGAGCAGTACTTC. The encoded protein is CASSYGLAGVYEQYF.

The chain uses TRBV6-6 and TRBJ2-1, with D perhaps TRBD1 or TRBD2 (6 bases each). V gave up 5 bases and J gave up 9 bases, with 8 bases separating them. Germline V gene lookup returns CDR1 MNHNY and CDR2 SVGAGI (reference sequence). The CDR3 is made up of 11 amino acids. The CDR3 here is CASSEGGEQFF. CDR3 coding DNA: TGTGCCAGCAGTGAGGGGGGTGAGCAGTTCTTC.

V and J are TRBV5-1 and TRBJ2-2; D is uncertain. Germline loops: CDR1 SGHRS, CDR2 YFSETQ. Trimming removed 4 bases at V and 1 base at J, with 11 bases between. The CDR3 runs 15 residues. CDR3 bases: TGCGCCAGCAGCCCCGGACCGATGAACACCGGGGAGCTGTTTTTT. Amino acids: CASSPGPMNTGELFF. Supplemented by reference TRBV5-1 and TRBJ2-2, the full variable domain reads KAGVTQTPRYLIKTRGQQVTLSCSPISGHRSVSWYQQTPGQGLQFLFEYFSETQRNKGNFPGRFSGRQFSNSRSEMNVSTLELGDSALYLCASSPGPMNTGELFFGEGSRLTVL.

The J gene is TRBJ1-1, the V gene TRBV9, with D unresolved. Trimming left V 4 bases short and J 4 bases short, with 14 bases between. CDR1 and CDR2 from the germline V gene are SGDLS and YYNGEE. The CDR3 spans 14 residues. The CDR3 bases are TGTGCCAGCAGCCCCTCCGGTGGCATCACTGAAGCTTTCTTT. Its translation is CASSPSGGITEAFF.

Only a few counts were recorded for this clone. The rearrangement joins TRBV4-1 to TRBJ1-2; D not resolved. The CDR3 consists of 13 residues. Germline CDR1 MGHRA, CDR2 YSYEKL. V lost 0 bases, J lost 7 bases, and 9 bases lay in between. CDR3 nucleotide sequence: TGCGCCAGCAGCCAAGATCTAGACGTTGGCTACACCTTC. Amino acid sequence: CASSQDLDVGYTF.

The chain has TRBV2 and TRBJ1-5; D not certain. This CDR3 comprises 15 residues. V was cut by 6 bases and J by 2 bases, with 14 bases left in between. CDR1 is SNHLY, CDR2 FYNNEI, per germline. The CDR3: CASSPGLERNQPQHF. The DNA for the CDR3 is TGTGCCAGCAGCCCCGGGCTGGAGCGCAATCAGCCCCAGCATTTT.

This clone was seen only a few times. The chain links TRBV9 to TRBJ1-1; D ambiguous. The CDR3 is 15 amino acids. The germline V gene has CDR1 SGDLS and CDR2 YYNGEE. Trimming shortened V by 3 bases and J by 0 bases, and 12 bases separated the two germline ends. The CDR3: CASSAGEILNTEAFF. The DNA for the CDR3 is TGTGCCAGCAGCGCCGGGGAGATTTTGAACACTGAAGCTTTCTTT.

This clone appeared once. The chain carries TRBV28 and TRBJ1-6, with 7 bases aligning to TRBD1. Losses at the gene ends were 3 bases for V and 4 bases for J; bases not matched to a gene: 3. The CDR3 sequence is 15 residues long. From germline, CDR1 is MDHEN and CDR2 SYDVKM. CDR3 nucleotides: TGTGCCAGCAGTTTGGTACAGGGGTATAATTCACCCCTCCACTTT. Encoded protein: CASSLVQGYNSPLHF.

The rearrangement links TRBV5-6 to TRBJ2-1, with TRBD1 identical over 10 bases. This CDR3 contains 16 residues. The germline V gene encodes CDR1 SGHDT and CDR2 YYEEEE. The J segment lost 2 bases and the V segment lost 0 bases, leaving 2 bases of the junction unmatched. The CDR3 coding sequence is TGTGCCAGCAGCTTGGGACAGGGGGCCACCTACAATGAGCAGTTCTTC. Amino acids: CASSLGQGATYNEQFF.

The V and J genes are TRBV19 and TRBJ2-3, with D hard to call. The V gene lost 5 bases and the J gene lost 3 bases, with 9 bases spanning the gap. The germline CDR1 and CDR2 sequences are LNHDA and SQIVND (reference sequence). The CDR3 loop spans 13 amino acids. The CDR3 coding sequence is TGTGCCAGTAGTTACGTAGGTACAGATACGCAGTATTTT. Translation gives CASSYVGTDTQYF.

The genes are TRBV4-3 and TRBJ2-1, with D possibly being TRBD2 (7 bases). Germline loops: CDR1 LGHNA, CDR2 YSLEER. Trimming cost V 0 bases and J 8 bases, with 20 bases left between them. The CDR3 contains 17 residues. This CDR3 reads CASSQDHGGASWYEQFF. The CDR3 DNA reads TGCGCCAGCAGCCAAGATCATGGGGGGGCCAGTTGGTATGAGCAGTTCTTC.

This clone was seen a few times. V gene TRBV6-4 combines with J gene TRBJ2-3; 8 nucleotides agree with TRBD2. Germline CDR1 is MRHNA and CDR2 is SNTAGT. After removal of 0 bases from V and 1 base from J, the junction contained 0 bases not matched to a gene. The CDR3 spans 15 residues. The CDR3 sequence: CASSDSRGGTDTQYF. CDR3 DNA: TGTGCCAGCAGTGACTCGCGGGGGGGCACAGATACGCAGTATTTT.

V and J are TRBV4-2 and TRBJ1-1, with no clear D. Deletions cut 0 bases from V and 3 bases from J, with 8 bases between. From germline, CDR1 is LGHNA and CDR2 YNFKEQ. This CDR3 contains 14 residues. DNA for the CDR3: TGTGCCAGCAGCCAAGACCTTCGGGACACTGAAGCTTTCTTT. Translated: CASSQDLRDTEAFF.

This clone was picked up one time. This chain links TRBV5-1 with TRBJ2-7; no clear D. In germline, CDR1 is SGHRS, CDR2 YFSETQ. The CDR3 runs 13 residues. V gave up 2 bases and J gave up 5 bases, with 11 bases separating them. The DNA for the CDR3 is TGCGCCAGCAGCTTCGGAAGTTCCGACGAGCAGTACTTC. Translating gives CASSFGSSDEQYF.

The rearrangement uses TRBV2 and TRBJ1-2, with a tentative D call TRBD1 (6 bases). V lost 5 bases and J lost 2, with 21 bases in between. This CDR3 comprises 17 residues. CDR1 is SNHLY and CDR2 is FYNNEI in the germline V gene. The CDR3 loop is CASSPFETGEENYGYTF. The CDR3 DNA is TGTGCCAGCAGTCCTTTTGAGACAGGAGAAGAGAACTATGGCTACACCTTC.

This clone rates as medium-sized. The chain links TRBV14 to TRBJ1-5; possibly TRBD1 for D (5 bases). Germline V gene lookup returns CDR1 SGHDN and CDR2 FVKESK. V lost 3 bases and J lost 7, with 10 bases in between. This CDR3 comprises 13 residues. CDR3 amino acids: CASSQGRGQPQHF. Here the CDR3 DNA reads TGTGCCAGCAGCCAGGGACGTGGGCAGCCCCAGCATTTT.

The rearrangement uses TRBV2 and TRBJ1-1; TRBD1 is a possible D gene (5 bases). CDR3 size: 14 residues. Trimming took 9 bases from V and 6 from J, leaving 20 bases between them. The germline V gene has CDR1 SNHLY and CDR2 FYNNEI. This chain's CDR3 is CARNQDTAVAEAFF. For the CDR3, the DNA is TGTGCCAGAAACCAGGACACCGCAGTGGCTGAAGCTTTCTTT.

This chain links TRBV11-2 with TRBJ1-2; D may be TRBD1 (5 bases). V was pared by 0 bases and J by 6 bases, with 14 bases between. Germline lookup yields CDR1 SGHAT and CDR2 FQNNGV. CDR3 length: 15 amino acids. The CDR3: CASSLEGTPVDGYTF. CDR3 bases: TGTGCCAGCAGCTTAGAGGGGACCCCAGTCGATGGCTACACCTTC.

Only one count was recorded for this clone. V usage is TRBV29-1 and J usage is TRBJ1-4; 8 positions match TRBD1. Trimming cost V 0 bases and J 7 bases; bases outside gene matches: 7. This CDR3 is built from 15 residues. The germline V gene has CDR1 SQVTM and CDR2 ANQGSEA. The CDR3 nucleotides read TGCAGCGTTGAAGAGGTGGGACAGGAGGGTGAAAAACTGTTTTTT. This sequence encodes CSVEEVGQEGEKLFF.

This chain joins TRBV28 and TRBJ2-3; no clear D gene. V dropped 7 bases and J dropped 4 bases, with 21 bases sitting between them. In germline, CDR1 is MDHEN, CDR2 SYDVKM. The CDR3 contains 16 residues. The CDR3 loop reads CASTPAVGWAADTQYF. The DNA for the CDR3 is TGTGCCAGCACCCCGGCGGTCGGGTGGGCCGCAGATACGCAGTATTTT. The variable domain in full, with the rest retrieved from reference TRBV28 and TRBJ2-3, is DVKVTQSSRYLVKRTGEKVFLECVQDMDHENMFWYRQDPGLGLRLIYFSYDVKMKEKGDIPEGYSVSREKKERFSLILESASTNQTSMYLCASTPAVGWAADTQYFGPGTRLTVL.

V and J are TRBV28 and TRBJ1-5; no definite D call. V was shortened by 6 bases and J by 4 bases, with 16 bases between the two germline ends. From germline, CDR1 is MDHEN and CDR2 SYDVKM. There are 15 residues in the CDR3. This CDR3 reads CASSPVGETNQPQHF. For the CDR3, the DNA is TGTGCCAGCAGCCCCGTCGGGGAGACAAATCAGCCCCAGCATTTT.

Relative to its sample, this clone is medium-sized (0.01 to 0.1%). The genes are TRBV19 and TRBJ2-2; D possibly corresponds to TRBD2 (5 bases). The V gene's germline CDR1 is LNHDA and CDR2 SQIVND (reference sequence). The CDR3 has 17 amino acids. Trimming cost V 4 bases and J 0 bases, with 15 bases left between them. In DNA, the CDR3 is TGTGCCAGTAGTAACTGGATTCAGACTACGAACACCGGGGAGCTGTTTTTT. Its protein is CASSNWIQTTNTGELFF. Complete variable domain (other parts from reference TRBV19 and TRBJ2-2): DGGITQSPKYLFRKEGQNVTLSCEQNLNHDAMYWYRQDPGQGLRLIYYSQIVNDFQKGDIAEGYSVSREKKESFPLTVTSAQKNPTAFYLCASSNWIQTTNTGELFFGEGSRLTVL.

The chain combines TRBV5-1 with TRBJ2-7, with a weak D call TRBD2 (6 bases). The CDR3 has 14 residues. V was trimmed by 4 bases and J by 5 bases, leaving 16 bases between them. CDR1 is SGHRS and CDR2 is YFSETQ in the germline V gene. The CDR3 nucleotides are TGCGCCAGCAGCCGCACCCCGGAGGGTAACGAGCAGTACTTC. Its protein product is CASSRTPEGNEQYF.